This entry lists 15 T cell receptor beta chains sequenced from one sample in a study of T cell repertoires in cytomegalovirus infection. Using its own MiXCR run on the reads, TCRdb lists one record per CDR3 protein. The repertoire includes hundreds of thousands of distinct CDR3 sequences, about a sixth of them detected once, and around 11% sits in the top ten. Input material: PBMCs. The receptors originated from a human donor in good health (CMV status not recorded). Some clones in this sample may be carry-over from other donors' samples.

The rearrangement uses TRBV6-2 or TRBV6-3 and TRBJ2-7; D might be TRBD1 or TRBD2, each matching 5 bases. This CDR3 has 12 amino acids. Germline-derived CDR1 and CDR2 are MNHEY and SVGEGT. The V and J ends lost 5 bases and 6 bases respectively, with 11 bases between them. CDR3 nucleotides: TGTGCCAGCAGTAGGGACGACGGCGAGCAGTACTTC. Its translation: CASSRDDGEQYF.

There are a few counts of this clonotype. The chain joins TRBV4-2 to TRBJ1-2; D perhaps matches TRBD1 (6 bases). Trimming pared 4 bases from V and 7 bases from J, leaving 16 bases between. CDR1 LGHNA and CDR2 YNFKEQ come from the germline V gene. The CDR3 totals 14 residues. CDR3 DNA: TGTGCCAGCAGCCTTGGACAGCAAATTCGTGGCTACACCTTC. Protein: CASSLGQQIRGYTF.

The CDR3 here is CSARARGSSYNEQFF. In DNA, the CDR3 is TGCAGTGCTAGAGCTAGGGGGAGCTCCTACAATGAGCAGTTCTTC. The chain uses TRBV20-1 and TRBJ2-1, with D possibly TRBD1 on 6 matching bases. Per the germline V gene, CDR1 is DFQATT and CDR2 is SNEGSKA (reference sequence). Trimming took off 1 base at V and 0 bases at J, with 10 bases between the two ends. The CDR3 is 15 amino acids.

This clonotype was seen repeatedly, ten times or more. In nucleotides, the CDR3 is TGTGCCAGCAGCCCAAGGGGGGGCCCGGAGAATGAGCAGTTCTTC. Encoded protein: CASSPRGGPENEQFF. V usage is TRBV7-3 and J usage is TRBJ2-1; TRBD2 is a possible D gene (7 bases). The germline V gene has CDR1 SGHTA and CDR2 FQGTGA. V lost 5 bases, J lost 7 bases, and 18 bases lay in between. The CDR3 extends over 15 amino acids.

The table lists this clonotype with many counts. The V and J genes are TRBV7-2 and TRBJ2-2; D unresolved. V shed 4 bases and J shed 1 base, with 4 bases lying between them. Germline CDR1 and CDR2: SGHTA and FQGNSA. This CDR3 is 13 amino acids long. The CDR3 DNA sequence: TGTGCCAGCAGCTCGCGGAACACCGGGGAGCTGTTTTTT. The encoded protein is CASSSRNTGELFF.

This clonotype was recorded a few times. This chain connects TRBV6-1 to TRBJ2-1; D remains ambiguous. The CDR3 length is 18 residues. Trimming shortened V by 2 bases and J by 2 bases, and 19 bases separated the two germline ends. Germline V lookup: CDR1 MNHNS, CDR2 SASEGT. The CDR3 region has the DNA TGTGCCAGCAGTGAAACCCCTGACGAACCACTCCCCTACAATGAGCAGTTCTTC. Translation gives CASSETPDEPLPYNEQFF.

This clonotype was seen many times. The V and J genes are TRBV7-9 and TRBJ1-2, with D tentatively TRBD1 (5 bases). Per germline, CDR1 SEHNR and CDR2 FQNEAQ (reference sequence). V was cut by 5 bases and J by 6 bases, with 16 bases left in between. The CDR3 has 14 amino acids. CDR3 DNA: TGTGCCAGCAGCCCGAGGGACCCCCGGAATGGCTACACCTTC. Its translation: CASSPRDPRNGYTF.

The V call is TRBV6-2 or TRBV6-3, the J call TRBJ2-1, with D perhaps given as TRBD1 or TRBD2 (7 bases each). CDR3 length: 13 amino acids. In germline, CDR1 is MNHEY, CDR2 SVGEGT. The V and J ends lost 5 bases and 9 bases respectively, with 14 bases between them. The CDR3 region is CASSQGGPLEQFF. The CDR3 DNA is TGTGCCAGCAGTCAGGGGGGGCCCCTTGAGCAGTTCTTC.

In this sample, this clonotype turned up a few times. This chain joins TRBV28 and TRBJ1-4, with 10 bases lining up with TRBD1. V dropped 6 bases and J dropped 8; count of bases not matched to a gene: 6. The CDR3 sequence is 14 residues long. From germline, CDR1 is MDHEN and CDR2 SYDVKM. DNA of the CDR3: TGTGCCAGCAGCCGAGGACAGGGGGGAGAAAAACTGTTTTTT. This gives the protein CASSRGQGGEKLFF. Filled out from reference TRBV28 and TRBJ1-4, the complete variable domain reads DVKVTQSSRYLVKRTGEKVFLECVQDMDHENMFWYRQDPGLGLRLIYFSYDVKMKEKGDIPEGYSVSREKKERFSLILESASTNQTSMYLCASSRGQGGEKLFFGSGTQLSVL.

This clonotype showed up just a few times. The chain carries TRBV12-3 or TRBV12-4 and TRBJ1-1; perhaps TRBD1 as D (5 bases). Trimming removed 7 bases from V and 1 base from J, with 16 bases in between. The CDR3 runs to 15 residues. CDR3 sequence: CASTVRESGNTEAFF. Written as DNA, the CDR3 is TGTGCCAGCACCGTCAGGGAGTCCGGGAACACTGAAGCTTTCTTT.

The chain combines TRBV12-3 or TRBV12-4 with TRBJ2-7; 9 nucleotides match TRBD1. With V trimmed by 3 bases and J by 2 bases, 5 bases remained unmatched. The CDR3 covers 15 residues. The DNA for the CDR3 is TGTGCCAGCAGTTTGGGACAGGGATCAACCTACGAGCAGTACTTC. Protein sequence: CASSLGQGSTYEQYF.

As DNA, the CDR3 is TGTGCCAGCTCACCACAGCGCTCTAGCACAGATACGCAGTATTTT. It encodes CASSPQRSSTDTQYF. V usage is TRBV18 and J usage is TRBJ2-3; D remains unclear. The CDR3 runs to 15 residues. Germline V lookup: CDR1 KGHSH, CDR2 LQKENI. Trimming pared 1 base from V and 0 bases from J, leaving 8 bases between. The full variable domain, completed using reference TRBV18 and TRBJ2-3, is NAGVMQNPRHLVRRRGQEARLRCSPMKGHSHVYWYRQLPEEGLKFMVYLQKENIIDESGMPKERFSAEFPKEGPSILRIQQVVRGDSAAYFCASSPQRSSTDTQYFGPGTRLTVL.

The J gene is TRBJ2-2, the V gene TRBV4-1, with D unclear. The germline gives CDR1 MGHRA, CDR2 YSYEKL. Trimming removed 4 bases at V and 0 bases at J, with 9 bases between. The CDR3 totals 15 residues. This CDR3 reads CASSPKTANTGELFF. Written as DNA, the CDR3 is TGCGCCAGCAGCCCAAAGACGGCGAACACCGGGGAGCTGTTTTTT.

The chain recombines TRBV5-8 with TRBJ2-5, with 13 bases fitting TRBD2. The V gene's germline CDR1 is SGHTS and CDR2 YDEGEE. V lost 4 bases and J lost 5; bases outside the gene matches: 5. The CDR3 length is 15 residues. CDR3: CASSAGTSGVETQYF. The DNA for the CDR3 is TGTGCCAGCAGCGCCGGGACTAGCGGGGTGGAGACCCAGTACTTC.

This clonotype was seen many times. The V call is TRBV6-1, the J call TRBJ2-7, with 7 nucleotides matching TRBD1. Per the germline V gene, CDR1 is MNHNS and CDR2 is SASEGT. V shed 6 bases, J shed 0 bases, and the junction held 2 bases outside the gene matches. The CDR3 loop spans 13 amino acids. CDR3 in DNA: TGTGCCAGCAGGGGGACAGTCTCCTACGAGCAGTACTTC. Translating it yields CASRGTVSYEQYF.